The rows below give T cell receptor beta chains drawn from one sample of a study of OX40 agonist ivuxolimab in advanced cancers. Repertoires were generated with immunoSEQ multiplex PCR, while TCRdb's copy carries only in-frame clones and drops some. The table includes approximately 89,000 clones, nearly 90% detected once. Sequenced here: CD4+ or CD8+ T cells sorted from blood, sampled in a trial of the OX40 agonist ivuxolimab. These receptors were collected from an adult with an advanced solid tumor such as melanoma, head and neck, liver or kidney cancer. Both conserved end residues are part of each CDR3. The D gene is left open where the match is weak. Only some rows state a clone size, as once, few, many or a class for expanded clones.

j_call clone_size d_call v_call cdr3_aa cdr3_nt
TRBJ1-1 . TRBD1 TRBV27 CASRAGQKPGYEAFF TGTGCCAGCAGAGCGGGACAGAAGCCAGGGTATGAAGCTTTCTTT
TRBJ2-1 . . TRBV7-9 CASSPRDRQFF TGTGCCAGCAGCCCCCGGGACCGACAGTTCTTC
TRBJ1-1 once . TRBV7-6 CASSLQMNTEAFF TGTGCCAGCAGTTTACAGATGAACACTGAAGCTTTCTTT
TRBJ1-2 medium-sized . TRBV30 CAWGRDRPYGYTF TGTGCCTGGGGAAGAGACAGGCCTTATGGCTACACCTTC
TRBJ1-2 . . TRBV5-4 CASDGPTDYGYTF TGTGCCAGCGACGGGCCGACAGACTATGGCTACACCTTC
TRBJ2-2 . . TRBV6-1 CASRMGTANTGELFF TGTGCCAGCAGGATGGGGACGGCGAACACCGGGGAGCTGTTTTTT
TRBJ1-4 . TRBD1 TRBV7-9 CASSSQGVEKLFF TGTGCCAGCAGTTCACAGGGGGTGGAAAAACTGTTTTTT
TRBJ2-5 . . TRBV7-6 CASSLGGPGSFGTQYF TGTGCCAGCAGCTTAGGGGGACCCGGATCGTTCGGGACCCAGTACTTC
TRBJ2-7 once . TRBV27 CASSLLGTYEQYF TGTGCCAGCAGTTTATTAGGAACCTACGAGCAGTACTTC
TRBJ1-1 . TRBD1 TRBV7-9 CASSLPQGEAFF TGTGCCAGCAGCTTACCACAGGGGGAAGCTTTCTTT
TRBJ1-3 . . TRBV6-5 CASSSVPGNTIYF TGTGCCAGCAGTTCTGTTCCTGGAAACACCATATATTTT
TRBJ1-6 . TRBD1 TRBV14 CASSAVQGDPRTLHF TGTGCCAGCAGCGCCGTGCAGGGGGACCCCCGCACCCTCCACTTT
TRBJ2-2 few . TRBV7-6 CASSPSTANTGELFF TGTGCCAGCAGCCCCTCGACAGCGAACACCGGGGAGCTGTTTTTT
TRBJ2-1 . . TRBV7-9 CASSLDWNNEQFF TGTGCCAGCAGCTTAGACTGGAACAATGAGCAGTTCTTC
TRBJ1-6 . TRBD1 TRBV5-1 CATSLNGQGIAPLHF TGCGCCACGAGTCTAAACGGACAGGGTATCGCACCCCTCCACTTT
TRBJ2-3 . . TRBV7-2 CASSLLRPGAGTDTQYF TGTGCCAGCAGCTTACTGCGTCCGGGCGCCGGGACAGATACGCAGTATTTT
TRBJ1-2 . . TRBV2 CASSEGQGPSYGYTF TGTGCCAGCAGTGAAGGCCAGGGGCCATCCTATGGCTACACCTTC
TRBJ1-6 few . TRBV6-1 CASSISSNSPLHF TGTGCCAGCAGTATCTCGTCGAATTCACCCCTCCACTTT